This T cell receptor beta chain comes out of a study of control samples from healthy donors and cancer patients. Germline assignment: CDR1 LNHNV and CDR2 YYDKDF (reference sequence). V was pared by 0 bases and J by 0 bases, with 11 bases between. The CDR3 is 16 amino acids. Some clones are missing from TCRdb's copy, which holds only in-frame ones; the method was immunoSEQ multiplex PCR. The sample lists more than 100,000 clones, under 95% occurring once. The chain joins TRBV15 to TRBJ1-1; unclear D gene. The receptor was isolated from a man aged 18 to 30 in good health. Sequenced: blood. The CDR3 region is CATSREQVTMNTEAFF. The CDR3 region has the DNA TGTGCCACCAGCAGAGAGCAGGTAACGATGAACACTGAAGCTTTCTTT.